This T cell receptor beta chain was profiled in a study of early T cells in non-severe SARS-CoV-2 infection. Study-level points and caveats: Database matching using VDJdb favored anti-spike CD8 responses, with private and CD4 specificities left missing.

This clonotype was seen at least ten times. Its antigen is still unknown. The germline CDR1 and CDR2 sequences are SGHNT and YENEEA. CDR3 length: 15 amino acids. J lost 5 bases, V lost 5 bases, and 8 bases had no gene match. TCRdb reprocessed the 5' RACE reads via MiXCR and lists one record per CDR3 protein. The sample has about 71,000 distinct CDR3 sequences, 9.5% to 15% seen once. This receptor was taken from an adult who was a healthcare worker with PCR-confirmed SARS-CoV-2 infection or an uninfected control (not recorded which). The rearrangement uses TRBV11-3 and TRBJ2-1; 8 nucleotides match TRBD1. The input for sequencing was whole blood, taken at baseline. The CDR3 region has the DNA TGTGCCAGCAGCCCCGGACAGGGTAGGGACAATGAGCAGTTCTTC. It translates to CASSPGQGRDNEQFF.